This T cell receptor beta chain was captured in a study of OX40 agonist ivuxolimab in advanced cancers. Study-wide background: Recorded diagnoses for dose-escalation patients were hepatocellular carcinoma, melanoma, renal cell or head and neck cancer.

Study-wide points: By week 6 at 0.1 to 3.0 mg/kg, blood CD4+ and CD8+ T cells had expanded clonally.

A remark on this clone: As yet, its antigen is unknown.

Assay: immunoSEQ multiplex PCR; the TCRdb copy retains only in-frame clones and omits some. The sample contains some 80,000 clones, 94% of which appear only once. Trimming shortened V by 1 base and J by 4 bases, and 10 bases separated the two germline ends. Germline CDR1 MNHEY, CDR2 SMNVEV (reference sequence). The CDR3 has 15 residues. The sequences come from CD4+ or CD8+ T cells sorted from blood, collected in a trial of the OX40 agonist ivuxolimab. The V and J genes are TRBV27 and TRBJ1-4, with D perhaps TRBD1 (5 bases). The source is an adult with an advanced solid tumor such as melanoma, head and neck, liver or kidney cancer. CDR3 in amino acids: CASSLWGSRNEKLFF. The CDR3 DNA reads TGTGCCAGCAGTTTATGGGGCTCACGTAATGAAAAACTGTTTTTT.